The sequence of this T cell receptor (beta chain) was determined in a study of shared T cell receptors in the human thymus. The V gene's germline CDR1 is DFQATT and CDR2 SNEGSKA (reference sequence). This CDR3 has 11 residues. V gave up 3 bases and J gave up 5 bases, with 7 bases separating them. Assay used: immunoSEQ multiplex PCR; TCRdb lists only in-frame clones, some missing. This sample has roughly 410,000 clones, with 95% found just once. This rearrangement joins TRBV20-1 to TRBJ1-1; D gene unclear. The receptor's source is a human donor. The sequencing input was thymocytes. This CDR3 reads CSARCGTEAFF. CDR3 in DNA: TGCAGTGCTAGGTGTGGAACTGAAGCTTTCTTT.